The clone carrying this T cell receptor (beta chain) is labeled as medium-sized (0.01 to 0.1%). Its antigen remains unidentified. The sample belongs to a study of OX40 agonist ivuxolimab in advanced cancers. Trimming shortened V by 0 bases and J by 5 bases, and 13 bases separated the two germline ends. The CDR3 consists of 15 residues. Germline CDR1 and CDR2: LGHNA and YSLEER. Study observations and caveats: In CD8+ T cells, expanded clones were on average more numerous than in CD4+.

Clones were sequenced by immunoSEQ multiplex PCR, and TCRdb holds only the in-frame ones, with some missing. The sample holds just over 35,000 clones; approximately 80% are singletons and the top ten take around a sixth. The sampling schedule covered blood at baseline, cycle 4 day 1, and cycle 7 day 1. The sample in question was CD4+ or CD8+ T cells sorted from blood, obtained in a trial of the OX40 agonist ivuxolimab. The chain carries TRBV4-3 and TRBJ2-5; a possible D gene is TRBD2 (5 bases). This sequence originates from an adult with an advanced solid tumor such as melanoma, head and neck, liver or kidney cancer. Here the CDR3 reads CASSQDGGAGETQYF. CDR3 bases: TGCGCCAGCAGCCAAGACGGAGGAGCAGGCGAGACCCAGTACTTC.